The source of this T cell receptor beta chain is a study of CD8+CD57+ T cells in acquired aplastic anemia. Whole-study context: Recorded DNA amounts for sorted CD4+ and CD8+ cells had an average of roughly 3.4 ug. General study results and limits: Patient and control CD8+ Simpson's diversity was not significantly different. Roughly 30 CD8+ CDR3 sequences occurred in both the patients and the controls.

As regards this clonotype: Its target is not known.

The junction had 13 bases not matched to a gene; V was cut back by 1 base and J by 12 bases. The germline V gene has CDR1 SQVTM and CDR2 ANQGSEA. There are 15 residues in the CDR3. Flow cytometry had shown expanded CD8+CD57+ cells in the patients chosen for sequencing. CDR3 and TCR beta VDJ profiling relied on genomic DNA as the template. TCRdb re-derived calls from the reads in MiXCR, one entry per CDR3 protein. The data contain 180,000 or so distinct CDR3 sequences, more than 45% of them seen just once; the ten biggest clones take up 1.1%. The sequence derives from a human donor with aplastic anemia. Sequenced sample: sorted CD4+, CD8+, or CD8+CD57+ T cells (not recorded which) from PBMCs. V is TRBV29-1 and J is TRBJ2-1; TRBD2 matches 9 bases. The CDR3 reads CSVEGSSGGTRGQFF. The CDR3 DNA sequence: TGCAGCGTTGAAGGTTCAAGCGGGGGGACCAGGGGGCAGTTCTTC.